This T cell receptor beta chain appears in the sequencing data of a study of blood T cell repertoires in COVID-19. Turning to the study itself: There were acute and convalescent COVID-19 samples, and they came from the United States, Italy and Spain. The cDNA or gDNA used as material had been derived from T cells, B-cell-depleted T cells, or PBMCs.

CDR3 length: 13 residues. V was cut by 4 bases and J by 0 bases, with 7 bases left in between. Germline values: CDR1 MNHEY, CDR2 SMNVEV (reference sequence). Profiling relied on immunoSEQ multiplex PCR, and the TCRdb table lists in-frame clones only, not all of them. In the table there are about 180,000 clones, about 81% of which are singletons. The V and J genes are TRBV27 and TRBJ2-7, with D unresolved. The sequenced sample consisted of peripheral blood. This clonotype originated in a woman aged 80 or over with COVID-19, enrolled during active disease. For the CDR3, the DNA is TGTGCCAGCAGTTATAAGAGCTCCTACGAGCAGTACTTC. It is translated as CASSYKSSYEQYF.